The rows below give T cell receptor beta chains drawn from one sample of a study of CD8 T cells in ankylosing spondylitis. TCRdb reprocessed the 5' RACE reads with MiXCR, giving one entry per CDR3 protein. Altogether 250,000 to 400,000 distinct CDR3 sequences are present, 11% being singletons, with the ten largest covering roughly 9.2%. Sequencing used blood, either unsorted or a sorted T cell fraction (not recorded which). All receptors come from a female donor with ankylosing spondylitis or in good health (not recorded which). The CDR3 runs from the conserved cysteine through the conserved F or W. A D gene is named only where the DNA matches it firmly. Not all rows give a size; the values are once, few, many and, for expanded clones, a class.

V	J	D	size	DNA	CDR3
TRBV7-2	TRBJ2-3	NA	many	TGTGCCAGCAGCTTTGGGGGGTTCACAGATACGCAGTATTTT	CASSFGGFTDTQYF
TRBV20-1	TRBJ1-3	NA	many	TGCAGTGCTAGACCGAGCTCTGGAAACACCATATATTTT	CSARPSSGNTIYF
TRBV18	TRBJ2-3	NA	NA	TGTGCCAGCTCACCATTGGACAGTCAAGATACGCAGTATTTT	CASSPLDSQDTQYF
TRBV12-3/TRBV12-4	TRBJ2-7	NA	many	TGTGCCAGCAGCCCTCCCCCGGTCAGGGACGAGCAGTACTTC	CASSPPPVRDEQYF
TRBV12-3/TRBV12-4	TRBJ2-4	TRBD2	NA	TGTGCCAGCAGTGTGGAAGGGTTGCGACTAGCGGGGAGCAAAAACATTCAGTACTTC	CASSVEGLRLAGSKNIQYF
TRBV11-2	TRBJ2-5	TRBD2	NA	TGTGCCAGCAGCTTAAGGTCTACACGTCTAGCGGGCCACCTGGAGACCCAGTACTTC	CASSLRSTRLAGHLETQYF
TRBV19	TRBJ2-3	NA	NA	TGTGCCAGTAGTACCTCTAGCGCCTACACAGATACGCAGTATTTT	CASSTSSAYTDTQYF
TRBV5-1	TRBJ1-5	TRBD1	many	TGCGCCAGCAGCTCAACAGGGGAACGCGGTCAGCCCCAGCATTTT	CASSSTGERGQPQHF
TRBV7-8	TRBJ2-2	TRBD1	many	TGTGCCAGCAGAGACCTTGTCGGGACAGGGACTAACACCGGGGAGCTGTTTTTT	CASRDLVGTGTNTGELFF
TRBV27	TRBJ2-1	NA	few	TGTGCCAGCGGACCGCGCGGGGGCCTCAATGAGCAGTTCTTC	CASGPRGGLNEQFF
TRBV30	TRBJ1-1	NA	NA	TGTGCCTGGGCCTTACTCGGACAGTCCAACACTGAAGCTTTCTTT	CAWALLGQSNTEAFF
TRBV12-3/TRBV12-4	TRBJ2-1	NA	many	TGTGCCAGTTCAACCCTTTCCTCCTACAATGAGCAGTTCTTC	CASSTLSSYNEQFF
TRBV28	TRBJ2-5	TRBD2	NA	TGTGCCAGCAGGGGTAGCGGGGGGATTGAGACCCAGTACTTC	CASRGSGGIETQYF
TRBV20-1	TRBJ2-3	NA	few	TGCAGTGCGCCGACAGCAGATACGCAGTATTTT	CSAPTADTQYF
TRBV6-6	TRBJ2-7	NA	NA	TGTGCCAGCAGTGCCCCCCCGACCAACGAGCAGTACTTC	CASSAPPTNEQYF
TRBV7-9	TRBJ1-3	NA	many	TGTGCCAGCAGCTTAGTAGTAGGGTCTGGAAACACCATATATTTT	CASSLVVGSGNTIYF
TRBV7-2	TRBJ1-4	NA	many	TGTGCCAGCAGCCCTGACAGGAGAAGTGAAAAACTGTTTTTT	CASSPDRRSEKLFF
TRBV28	TRBJ2-2	TRBD1	NA	TGTGCCAGCACCACGACAGGGGCTTCCGGGGAGCTGTTTTTT	CASTTTGASGELFF
TRBV6-2/TRBV6-3	TRBJ2-1	TRBD2	many	TGTGCCAGCAGCATAACGGGGGGACTAGCGGGGGGTATGGGGGACAATGAGCAGTTCTTC	CASSITGGLAGGMGDNEQFF
TRBV3-1	TRBJ2-7	NA	many	TGTGCCAGCAGCTCCAGTGCCGGCTCCTACGAGCAGTACTTC	CASSSSAGSYEQYF
TRBV20-1	TRBJ2-5	TRBD1	many	TGCAGTGCCCGGGACAGCCTTACACAGACCCAGTACTTC	CSARDSLTQTQYF
TRBV20-1	TRBJ1-5	NA	many	TGCAGTGTTTCCTCCGGGGGTTCCAATCAGCCCCAGCATTTT	CSVSSGGSNQPQHF